These T cell receptor beta chains were read from a single sample in a study of cytomegalovirus exposure and HLA in healthy donors. TCRdb keeps only in-frame clones here, not all; method: immunoSEQ multiplex PCR. Its table records 50,000 to 70,000 clones. The sample taken for sequencing was PBMCs. The receptors stem from a woman aged 18-29 years in good health and CMV-seronegative. The CDR3 runs from the conserved cysteine through the conserved F or W. A D gene is named only where the DNA matches it firmly.

>TRBD2|TRBJ2-3|TRBV5-1
TGCGCCAGCAGCCCCAATGTAGGGGAGGGGCAGTATTTT
CASSPNVGEGQYF
>-|TRBJ1-5|TRBV5-1
TGCGCCAGCAGCTTTGGAGTTTACGGTAATCAGCCCCAGCATTTT
CASSFGVYGNQPQHF
>-|TRBJ1-2|TRBV6-1
TGTGCCAGCACCTCTAGGATCTATGGCTACACCTTC
CASTSRIYGYTF
>-|TRBJ2-7|TRBV5-6
TGTGCCAGCAGCTTAGGCCCCATGCTGGCGGTCGAGCAGTACTTC
CASSLGPMLAVEQYF
>-|TRBJ1-2|TRBV18
TGTGCCAGCTCACCACCTGATCCGGGAAACTATGGCTACACCTTC
CASSPPDPGNYGYTF
>TRBD1|TRBJ1-2|TRBV6-1
TGTGCCAGCAGTGAAACACGGACAGGTTTAGCCTTC
CASSETRTGLAF
>TRBD1|TRBJ1-1|TRBV5-6
TGTGCCAGCAGCTTTAAAGGGGGCCCTGAAGCTTTCTTT
CASSFKGGPEAFF
>TRBD2|TRBJ2-1|TRBV28
TGTGCCAGCAGCCGCATAGGGGCTAGCGGAAATGAGCAGTTCTTC
CASSRIGASGNEQFF
>-|TRBJ1-3|TRBV4-1
TGCGCCAGCAGCCAATGGCAAGTTTCTGGAAACACCATATATTTT
CASSQWQVSGNTIYF
>-|TRBJ2-7|TRBV5-6
TGTGCCAGCAGCTTGCTCCACGAGCAGTACTTC
CASSLLHEQYF
>-|TRBJ1-5|TRBV30
TGTGCCTGGAGTGTATCAGGGCTTAGCAATCAGCCCCAGCATTTT
CAWSVSGLSNQPQHF
>TRBD1|TRBJ2-7|TRBV6-5
TGTGCCAGCAAGATGGACAGGGCCATGGACGAGCAGTACTTC
CASKMDRAMDEQYF
>-|TRBJ1-2|TRBV29-1
TGCAGCCTTCACAGGGCAGGCTATGGCTACACCTTC
CSLHRAGYGYTF
>TRBD2|TRBJ2-1|TRBV4-1
TGCGCCAGCAGCCGGCTAGCGGGATTCAATGAGCAGTTCTTC
CASSRLAGFNEQFF
>-|TRBJ1-4|TRBV11-2
TGTGCCAGCAGCTTAGACCTACGAGGAGGTGAAAAACTGTTTTTT
CASSLDLRGGEKLFF
>-|TRBJ1-1|TRBV5-1
TGCGCCAGCAGCAGTGGACAGTTGAACACTGAAGCTTTCTTT
CASSSGQLNTEAFF
>-|TRBJ2-5|TRBV10-1
TGCGCCAGCAGCTCGGGGGTAGGAGAGACCCAGTACTTC
CASSSGVGETQYF
>-|TRBJ1-5|TRBV6-1
TGTGCCAGCAGTGAGTCCACGGCGCGGGGAGGTCAGCCCCAGCATTTT
CASSESTARGGQPQHF
>-|TRBJ1-1|TRBV6-5
TGTGCCAGCAGTTACGGGGGAGGTATGAACACTGAAGCTTTCTTT
CASSYGGGMNTEAFF
>TRBD2|TRBJ2-5|TRBV30
TGTGCCTGGAGTGTAGGTGCCAGCGGGGGAGGAGAGACCCAGTACTTC
CAWSVGASGGGETQYF
>TRBD2|TRBJ2-4|TRBV2
TGTGCCAGCAGCGGGACTAGCGGGGCCAGGGGGAGTCAGTACTTC
CASSGTSGARGSQYF
>TRBD2|TRBJ2-1|TRBV9
TGTGCCAGCAGCGTAGTACTAGCGGGAGGGGTTGAGCAGTTCTTC
CASSVVLAGGVEQFF
>-|TRBJ1-2|TRBV18
TGTGCCAGCTCACCTAGCGGGGTCGTCTATGGCTACACCTTC
CASSPSGVVYGYTF
>TRBD2|TRBJ2-3|TRBV5-4
TGTGCCAGCAGCTACGAGACTAGCAGGGATACGCAGTATTTT
CASSYETSRDTQYF
>TRBD2|TRBJ2-3|TRBV13
TGTGCCAGCAGCAAGGGACTAGCGGGAGCAACAGATACGCAGTATTTT
CASSKGLAGATDTQYF
>TRBD1|TRBJ1-1|TRBV6-6
TGTGCCAGCGTCCACAGGGGGCTCCCTGAAGCTTTCTTT
CASVHRGLPEAFF
>TRBD1|TRBJ1-1|TRBV6-1
TGTGCCAGCAACTCTCCGGGACAGGGGAACACTGAAGCTTTCTTT
CASNSPGQGNTEAFF
>TRBD2|TRBJ2-5|TRBV19
TGTGCCAGTAGTACCGTAGCGGGAGGGCTGCAAGAGACCCAGTACTTC
CASSTVAGGLQETQYF
>TRBD1|TRBJ2-7|TRBV6-1
TGTGCCAGCATGGGCACCGGGACAGGGGACTACGAGCAGTACTTC
CASMGTGTGDYEQYF
>-|TRBJ1-1|TRBV4-1
TGCGCCAGCAGCCAAAGCAGGGTATTTTCTGAAGCTTTCTTT
CASSQSRVFSEAFF
>-|TRBJ1-1|TRBV6-5
TGTGCGATCCGGGACACGGACTCTGAAGCTTTCTTT
CAIRDTDSEAFF
>TRBD1|TRBJ1-2|TRBV19
TGTGCCAGTAGTATCGGAGGGACAGAATATGGCTACACCTTC
CASSIGGTEYGYTF
>TRBD1|TRBJ2-7|TRBV25-1
TGTGCCAGCAGAAAACAGGGGGCGGACTACGAGCAGTACTTC
CASRKQGADYEQYF
>-|TRBJ1-5|TRBV19
TGTGCCAGTAGTATCGGGGATTTACACCAGCCCCAGCATTTT
CASSIGDLHQPQHF
>-|TRBJ1-2|TRBV5-4
TGTGCCAGCATCCCCCATCCCAACAGGCCCTATGGCTACACCTTC
CASIPHPNRPYGYTF
>TRBD1|TRBJ1-2|TRBV19
TGTGCCAGTAGAAAAGGGACAGGCCCGGATGGCTACACCTTC
CASRKGTGPDGYTF
>TRBD1|TRBJ1-2|TRBV5-1
TGCGCCAGCAGCGCCAGGGGGGCGGATGGCTACACCTTC
CASSARGADGYTF
>TRBD2|TRBJ2-3|TRBV2
TGTGCCAGCAGTTGGCCCCTGGTAGCGGGGGGGCCCACAGATACGCAGTATTTT
CASSWPLVAGGPTDTQYF
>TRBD2|TRBJ2-5|TRBV30
TGTGCCTGGAGTGATGAGCGGGGTATGTGGGAGCAGTACTTC
CAWSDERGMWEQYF
>-|TRBJ2-7|TRBV21-1
TGTGCCAAGACCACCACCGGGACTAGTATCTACGAGCAGTACTTC
CAKTTTGTSIYEQYF
>TRBD1|TRBJ1-5|TRBV5-6
TGTGCCAGCAGCCCCGGGACAGGGGTGATTCAGCCCCAGCATTTT
CASSPGTGVIQPQHF
>-|TRBJ1-2|TRBV29-1
TGCAGCGTTCGGACAGTAAACTATGGCTACACCTTC
CSVRTVNYGYTF